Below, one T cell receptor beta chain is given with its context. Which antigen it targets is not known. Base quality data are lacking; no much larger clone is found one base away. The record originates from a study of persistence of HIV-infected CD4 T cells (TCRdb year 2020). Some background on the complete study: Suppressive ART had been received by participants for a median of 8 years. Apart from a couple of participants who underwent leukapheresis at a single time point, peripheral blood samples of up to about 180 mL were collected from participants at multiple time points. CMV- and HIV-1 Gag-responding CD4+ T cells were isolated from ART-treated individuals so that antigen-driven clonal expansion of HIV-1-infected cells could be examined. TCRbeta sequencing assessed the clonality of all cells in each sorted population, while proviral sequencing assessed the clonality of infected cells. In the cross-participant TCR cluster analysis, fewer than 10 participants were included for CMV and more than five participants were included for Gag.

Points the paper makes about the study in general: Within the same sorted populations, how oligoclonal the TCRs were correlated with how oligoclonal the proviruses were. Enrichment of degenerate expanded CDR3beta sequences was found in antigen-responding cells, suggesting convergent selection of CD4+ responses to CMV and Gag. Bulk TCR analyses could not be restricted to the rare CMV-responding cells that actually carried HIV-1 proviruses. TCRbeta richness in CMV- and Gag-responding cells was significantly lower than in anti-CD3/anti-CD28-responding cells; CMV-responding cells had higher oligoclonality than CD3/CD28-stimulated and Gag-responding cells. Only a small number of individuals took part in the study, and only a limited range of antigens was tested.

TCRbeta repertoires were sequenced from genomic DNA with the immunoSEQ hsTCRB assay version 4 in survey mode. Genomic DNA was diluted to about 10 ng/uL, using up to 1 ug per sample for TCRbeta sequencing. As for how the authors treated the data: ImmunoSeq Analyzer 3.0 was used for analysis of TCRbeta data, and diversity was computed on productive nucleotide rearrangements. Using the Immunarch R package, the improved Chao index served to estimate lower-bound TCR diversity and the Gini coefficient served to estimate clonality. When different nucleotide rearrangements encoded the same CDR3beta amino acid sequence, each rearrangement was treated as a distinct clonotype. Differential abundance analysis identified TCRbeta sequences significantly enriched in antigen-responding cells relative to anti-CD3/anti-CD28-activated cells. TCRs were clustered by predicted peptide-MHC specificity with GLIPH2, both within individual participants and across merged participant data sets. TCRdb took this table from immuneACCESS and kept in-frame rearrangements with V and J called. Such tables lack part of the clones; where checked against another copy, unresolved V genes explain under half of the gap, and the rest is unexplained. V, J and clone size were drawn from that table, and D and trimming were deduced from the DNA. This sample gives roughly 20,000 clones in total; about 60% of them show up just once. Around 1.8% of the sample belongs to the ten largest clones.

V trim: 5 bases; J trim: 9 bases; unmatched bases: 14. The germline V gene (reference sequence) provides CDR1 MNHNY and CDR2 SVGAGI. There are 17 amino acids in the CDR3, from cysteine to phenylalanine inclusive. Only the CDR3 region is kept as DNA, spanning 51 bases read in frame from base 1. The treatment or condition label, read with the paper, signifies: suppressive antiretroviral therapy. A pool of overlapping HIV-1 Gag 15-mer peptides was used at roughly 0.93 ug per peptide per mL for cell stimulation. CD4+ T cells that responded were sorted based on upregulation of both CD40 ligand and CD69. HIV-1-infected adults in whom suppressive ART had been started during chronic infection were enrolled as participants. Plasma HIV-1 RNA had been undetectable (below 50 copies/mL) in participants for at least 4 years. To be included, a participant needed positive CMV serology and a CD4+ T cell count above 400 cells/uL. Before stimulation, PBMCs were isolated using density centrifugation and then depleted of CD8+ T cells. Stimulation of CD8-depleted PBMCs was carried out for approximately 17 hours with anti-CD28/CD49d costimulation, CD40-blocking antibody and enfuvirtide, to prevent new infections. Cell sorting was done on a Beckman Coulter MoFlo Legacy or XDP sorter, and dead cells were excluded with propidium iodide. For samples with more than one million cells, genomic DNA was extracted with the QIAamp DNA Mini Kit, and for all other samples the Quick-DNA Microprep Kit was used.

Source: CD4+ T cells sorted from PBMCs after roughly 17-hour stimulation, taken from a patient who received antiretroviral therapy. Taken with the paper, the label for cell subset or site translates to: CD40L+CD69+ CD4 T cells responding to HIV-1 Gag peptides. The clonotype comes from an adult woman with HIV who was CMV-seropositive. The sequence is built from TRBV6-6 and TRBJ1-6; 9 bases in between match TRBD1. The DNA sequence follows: TGTGCCAGCAGTCCACATCGGGACAGGGCGTCGGGTTCACCCCTCCACTTT. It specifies CASSPHRDRASGSPLHF.